This is a list of T cell receptor beta chains from one sample in a study of CDR3 diversity in severe acne. Each CDR3 protein gets one entry after TCRdb re-called the PCR reads with MiXCR. The sample has more than 85,000 distinct CDR3 sequences; approximately 52% are singletons. The sample was blood. Every receptor here comes from a male donor in good health, serving as a control. The CDR3 runs from the conserved cysteine through the conserved F or W. Expanded clones get a size class; other rows say once, few or many, or leave the size out.

cdr3_aa | clone_size | j_call | v_call
CAGRWDREKTNEKLFF | few | TRBJ1-4 | TRBV25-1
CASGPMNTGELFF | once | TRBJ2-2 | TRBV5-4
CASSLGTSGTQETQYF | . | TRBJ2-5 | TRBV7-6
CASRGQGGYNEQFF | . | TRBJ2-1 | TRBV7-3
CASSQSYYEQYF | many | TRBJ2-7 | TRBV3-1
CASSQDNDRGSYEQYF | many | TRBJ2-7 | TRBV4-1
CASSQQQDGGISPLHF | few | TRBJ1-6 | TRBV4-1
CASSLVADTEAFF | medium-sized | TRBJ1-1 | TRBV7-9
CASSRLTGVGTDTQYF | few | TRBJ2-3 | TRBV7-6
CASSLGGGLADEQFF | few | . | TRBV7-8
CSARVPGQLKIGYTF | . | TRBJ1-2 | TRBV20-1
CASNPGNTEAFF | . | TRBJ1-1 | TRBV10-1
CSAEGGLYEQYF | . | TRBJ2-7 | TRBV20-1
CASSFGTDTQYF | many | TRBJ2-3 | TRBV9
CARSYQETQYF | few | TRBJ2-5 | TRBV20-1
CASSLDGGYTSPLHF | . | TRBJ1-6 | TRBV7-2
CASSLSGGGANVLTF | many | TRBJ2-6 | TRBV5-1
CASSWDSYEQYF | . | TRBJ2-7 | TRBV6-6
CASSTAGTTYVYF | few | TRBJ2-5 | TRBV7-8
CASTPFWGANGEQYF | . | TRBJ2-7 | TRBV11-2
CSARAFLPAALTGEQYF | many | TRBJ2-7 | TRBV20-1
CASSVEAENEKLFF | many | TRBJ1-4 | TRBV5-1
CASSLGGLAGGAYEQFF | . | TRBJ2-1 | TRBV5-5
CASSLARQETQYF | once | TRBJ2-5 | TRBV7-2
CATSDSGYSNQPQHF | . | TRBJ1-5 | TRBV24-1
CASSEAPYNEQFF | . | . | TRBV9
CASSERGRGQGTEAFF | medium-sized | TRBJ1-1 | TRBV10-1
CAISELEGARSAVFF | few | TRBJ1-1 | TRBV10-3
CASSLAIGGEAFF | many | TRBJ1-1 | TRBV7-9
CASSQTGSGANVLTF | . | TRBJ2-6 | TRBV6-2/TRBV6-3
CASSSGGTTTNEKLFF | few | TRBJ1-4 | TRBV7-9
CSVLMTTNTEALF | . | TRBJ1-1 | TRBV29-1
CSVLGPSGQETQYF | . | TRBJ2-5 | TRBV29-1
CASSISLSNEQFF | many | TRBJ2-1 | TRBV19
CASSIGRAYGYTF | . | TRBJ1-2 | TRBV12-3/TRBV12-4
CSVRGPSGRALGKNIQYF | . | TRBJ2-4 | TRBV29-1
CASSGPLLASSGTQYF | many | TRBJ2-5 | TRBV9
CSAPGLADRGETQYF | few | TRBJ2-5 | TRBV20-1
CASSLPGADYGYTF | . | TRBJ1-2 | TRBV25-1
CASSRFTLDGYTF | . | TRBJ1-2 | TRBV7-2
CSAHRPSGIQETQYF | many | TRBJ2-5 | TRBV20-1